One sample yielded the 32 T cell receptor beta chains listed below, sequenced in a study of T cells in Graves' hyperthyroidism and ophthalmopathy. Amplification targeted TCR beta CDR3 regions from RNA transcripts. The HTBI primer set was used in a first-round RT-PCR of the TCR CDR3. Each CDR3 protein is one row after TCRdb ran MiXCR on the multiplex PCR reads. The sample comprises around 690,000 distinct CDR3 sequences, about a fifth of which are singletons, and over 30% rests with the top ten. The sequencing sample was made of blood. Source of these receptors: a man aged 25 to 40 with Graves' ophthalmopathy.

The sample holds a few counts of this clonotype. The chain links TRBV24-1 to TRBJ2-7; either TRBD1 or TRBD2 may fit D (6 bases each). This CDR3 spans 15 amino acids. Trimming took off 5 bases at V and 3 bases at J, with 16 bases between the two ends. The germline CDR1 and CDR2 sequences are KGHDR and SFDVKD. The CDR3, as DNA: TGTGCCACCAGTGGGAGGGGGTCGAGTGACTACGAGCAGTACTTC. The encoded protein is CATSGRGSSDYEQYF.

The rearrangement links TRBV24-1 to TRBJ2-1; D gene uncertain. Germline CDR1 and CDR2: KGHDR and SFDVKD. There are 16 residues in the CDR3. V lost 3 bases and J lost 6, with 17 bases in between. The CDR3 region has the DNA TGTGCCACCAGTGATCGAAAATGGGGAATGTCCAATGAGCAGTTCTTC. This gives the protein CATSDRKWGMSNEQFF.

In this sample, this clonotype turned up a few times. The chain couples TRBV5-6 to TRBJ2-5; tentative D call: TRBD1 (5 bases). Deletions cut 1 base from V and 3 bases from J, with 16 bases between. Germline CDR1 and CDR2: SGHDT and YYEEEE. The CDR3 length is 16 residues. CDR3 DNA sequence: TGTGCCAGCAGCTTGAGGGTCGGCAGGGTAAAAGAGACCCAGTACTTC. Protein sequence: CASSLRVGRVKETQYF.

This clonotype was picked up many times. The chain joins TRBV28 to TRBJ1-6; D perhaps matches TRBD1 (5 bases). In germline, CDR1 is MDHEN, CDR2 SYDVKM. V lost 7 bases and J lost 7, with 11 bases in between. The CDR3 totals 13 residues. For the CDR3, the DNA is TGTGCCAGCAATCGAGGGGTCAATTCACCCCTCCACTTT. This gives the protein CASNRGVNSPLHF.

This clonotype was seen a few times. CDR3 in DNA: TGTGCCAGCAGCCCTACGTTGGGACAGGCAGCCAAAAACATTCAGTACTTC. Protein: CASSPTLGQAAKNIQYF. V is TRBV7-8 and J is TRBJ2-4; 8 positions match TRBD1. With V trimmed by 5 bases and J by 0 bases, 9 bases remained unmatched. The CDR3 is 17 residues long. Per the germline V gene, CDR1 is SGHVS and CDR2 is FQNEAQ.

This clonotype was counted only a few times. The chain links TRBV6-6 to TRBJ1-5, with D tentatively TRBD1 (5 bases). The CDR3 consists of 15 residues. Per the germline V gene, CDR1 is MNHNY and CDR2 is SVGAGI (reference sequence). V was trimmed by 0 bases and J by 3 bases, leaving 9 bases between them. CDR3 loop: CASSYSGQANQPQHF. The DNA for the CDR3 is TGTGCCAGCAGTTACTCGGGGCAGGCCAATCAGCCCCAGCATTTT.

This clonotype was found a few times. The chain recombines TRBV6-1 with TRBJ2-1; 12 bases match TRBD2. CDR3 length equals 18 residues. V shed 2 bases, J shed 4 bases, and the junction held 9 bases outside the gene matches. The germline gives CDR1 MNHNS, CDR2 SASEGT. Written as DNA, the CDR3 is TGTGCCAGCAGTGAAATGGGGACTAGCGGGTTCCTTTACAATGAGCAGTTCTTC. Amino acid sequence: CASSEMGTSGFLYNEQFF.

The V call is TRBV27, the J call TRBJ1-5; D is uncertain. The germline CDR1 and CDR2 sequences are MNHEY and SMNVEV (reference sequence). The length of the CDR3 is 15 residues. V shed 1 base and J shed 4 bases, with 11 bases lying between them. CDR3 protein: CASSLLAGVNQPQHF. In DNA, the CDR3 is TGTGCCAGCAGTTTATTGGCAGGTGTTAATCAGCCCCAGCATTTT.

Concerning this clonotype itself: It may be a read error: a sequence one base away is much more abundant. The chain has TRBV30 and TRBJ2-1; D is perhaps TRBD1 (6 bases). Germline loops: CDR1 GTSNPN, CDR2 SVGIG (reference sequence). This CDR3 region has 14 residues. CDR3 bases: TGTGCCTGGAGAAGACAGGTCCTGTACAATGAGCAGTCCTTC. Its protein is CAWRRQVLYNEQSF.

For this clonotype: Germline and junction disagree at one end, which may indicate a read error. The gene calls are TRBV28 and TRBJ2-1; D is ambiguous. Germline loops: CDR1 MDHEN, CDR2 SYDVKM. There are 12 residues in the CDR3. As DNA, the CDR3 is TGTACCAGCAGTCTAGGGTACAATGAGCAGTTCTTC. Amino acid sequence: CTSSLGYNEQFF.

The chain joins TRBV20-1 to TRBJ1-2; TRBD1 agrees at 7 bases. Trimming cost V 3 bases and J 4 bases; bases outside gene matches: 8. Germline-derived CDR1 and CDR2 are DFQATT and SNEGSKA (reference sequence). The CDR3 spans 14 residues. In DNA form, the CDR3 reads TGCAGTGCTAGCCGGGAGGGGGCGGTCTATGGCTACACCTTC. Translating gives CSASREGAVYGYTF.

This clonotype was detected only a few times. This chain connects TRBV5-1 to TRBJ1-5; no firm D call. V dropped 1 base and J dropped 10 bases, with 12 bases sitting between them. Germline V lookup: CDR1 SGHRS, CDR2 YFSETQ. The CDR3 has 13 amino acids. The CDR3 DNA reads as TGCGCCAGCAGCTTGTCGGAGGAAAGCCCCCAGCATTTT. It yields the protein CASSLSEESPQHF.

There are many counts of this clonotype. The chain uses TRBV7-2 and TRBJ1-5; D might be TRBD1 (5 bases). Per germline, CDR1 SGHTA and CDR2 FQGNSA. This CDR3 is 16 amino acids long. The V end lost 0 bases, the J end lost 2 bases, and 11 bases lay between the germline ends. The CDR3 DNA reads as TGTGCCAGCAGCTTAGCCGGTTTGGGGGGCAATCAGCCCCAGCATTTT. This translates into CASSLAGLGGNQPQHF.

This clonotype was recorded many times. This chain uses TRBV3-1 with TRBJ2-6, with 7 bases lining up with TRBD2. J gave up 1 base and V 3 bases, and 15 bases lay outside the gene matches. The CDR3 sequence is 20 residues long. Germline CDR1 is LGHDT and CDR2 is YNNKEL (reference sequence). CDR3 region: CASSHPREGRPLSGANVLTF. Written as DNA, the CDR3 is TGTGCCAGCAGCCACCCGAGGGAGGGACGGCCGCTATCTGGGGCCAACGTCCTGACTTTC.

The rearrangement joins TRBV4-1 to TRBJ1-2; the D is unclear. V was shortened by 0 bases and J by 8 bases, with 10 bases between the two germline ends. The CDR3 runs 13 residues. Germline V gene sequence: CDR1 MGHRA, CDR2 YSYEKL. The CDR3 nucleotides are TGCGCCAGCAGCCAAGATTCCCCCCGGGGCTACACCTTC. Translation: CASSQDSPRGYTF.

Many counts were recorded for this clonotype. The chain combines TRBV5-1 with TRBJ2-2; 10 bases fit TRBD1. Germline V gives CDR1 SGHRS, CDR2 YFSETQ. The length of the CDR3 is 16 residues. V lost 3 bases and J lost 3; bases outside the gene matches: 5. The CDR3 nucleotides read TGCGCCAGCAGCTGGGGACAGGGGAAGGACACCGGGGAGCTGTTTTTT. Amino acid sequence: CASSWGQGKDTGELFF.

Many counts were recorded for this clonotype. The chain couples TRBV27 to TRBJ2-7; 7 nucleotides align to TRBD1. J lost 4 bases, V lost 6 bases, and 12 bases had no gene match. Germline CDR1 reads MNHEY; CDR2 reads SMNVEV (reference sequence). The CDR3 is 15 residues long. DNA for the CDR3: TGTGCCAGCAGCCCAGGGGGAGCGAAACTGTACGAGCAGTACTTC. Protein: CASSPGGAKLYEQYF.

The chain couples TRBV7-9 to TRBJ1-4; D is unclear. The ends were cut back, 1 base at V and 0 bases at J, with 6 bases in the middle. The CDR3 totals 15 residues. From germline, CDR1 is SEHNR and CDR2 FQNEAQ (reference sequence). CDR3 sequence (DNA): TGTGCCAGCAGCTTAGTGGGTTCAACTAATGAAAAACTGTTTTTT. It translates to CASSLVGSTNEKLFF.

The table lists this clonotype with many counts. This sequence joins TRBV12-3 or TRBV12-4 and TRBJ2-1, with TRBD2 matching over 11 bases. The CDR3 covers 15 residues. Trimming cost V 5 bases and J 3 bases; bases outside gene matches: 3. CDR3 sequence (DNA): TGTGCCAGCAGTACAACTAGCGGGAGCTACAATGAGCAGTTCTTC. Protein: CASSTTSGSYNEQFF.

As DNA, the CDR3 is TGTGCCAGCAGCGCGGGACCGAACCAAGAGACCCAGTACTTC. Protein product: CASSAGPNQETQYF. J is TRBJ2-5 and V is TRBV7-3, with D possibly being TRBD2 (6 bases). The CDR3 runs 14 residues. Germline assignment: CDR1 SGHTA and CDR2 FQGTGA. The V gene lost 5 bases and the J gene lost 0 bases, with 10 bases spanning the gap. Full variable domain (outside the CDR3, taken from reference TRBV7-3 and TRBJ2-5): GAGVSQTPSNKVTEKGKYVELRCDPISGHTALYWYRQSLGQGPEFLIYFQGTGAADDSGLPNDRFFAVRPEGSVSTLKIQRTERGDSAVYLCASSAGPNQETQYFGPGTRLLVL.

The chain couples TRBV2 to TRBJ2-5; the match to TRBD2 covers 9 bases. Per the germline V gene, CDR1 is SNHLY and CDR2 is FYNNEI. This CDR3 is 15 amino acids long. J was trimmed by 3 bases and V by 0 bases; bases with no gene match: 2. CDR3 nucleotide sequence: TGTGCCAGCAGTGAAGCGGTAGCGGGAGAAGAGACCCAGTACTTC. It codes for CASSEAVAGEETQYF. The complete variable domain, with remaining parts taken from reference TRBV2 and TRBJ2-5, reads EPEVTQTPSHQVTQMGQEVILRCVPISNHLYFYWYRQILGQKVEFLVSFYNNEISEKSEIFDDQFSVERPDGSNFTLKIRSTKLEDSAMYFCASSEAVAGEETQYFGPGTRLLVL.

This clonotype has a count of ten or more. The rearrangement links TRBV30 to TRBJ1-2; 7 bases fit TRBD1. This CDR3 has 14 residues. Trimming removed 0 bases from V and 8 bases from J; junction bases left unmatched: 9. CDR1 and CDR2 (germline): GTSNPN, SVGIG (reference sequence). This chain's CDR3 is CAWSVSGQATGYTF. In nucleotides, the CDR3 is TGTGCCTGGAGTGTAAGTGGACAGGCCACCGGCTACACCTTC.

The chain joins TRBV5-1 to TRBJ2-3; D unclear. The CDR3 is made up of 16 amino acids. Trimming took 0 bases from V and 2 from J, leaving 13 bases between them. Germline V CDR1 and CDR2: SGHRS, YFSETQ. The CDR3 sequence is CASSLGATTNTDTQYF. DNA of the CDR3: TGCGCCAGCAGCTTGGGAGCCACTACCAACACAGATACGCAGTATTTT. The complete variable domain, with remaining parts taken from reference TRBV5-1 and TRBJ2-3, reads KAGVTQTPRYLIKTRGQQVTLSCSPISGHRSVSWYQQTPGQGLQFLFEYFSETQRNKGNFPGRFSGRQFSNSRSEMNVSTLELGDSALYLCASSLGATTNTDTQYFGPGTRLTVL.

This clonotype was recorded many times. The J gene is TRBJ2-7, the V gene TRBV7-2; TRBD1 matches at 9 bases. Germline V gene data show CDR1 as SGHTA and CDR2 as FQGNSA. Trimming took 1 base from V and 2 from J; bases not matched to a gene: 3. The CDR3 extends over 15 amino acids. The CDR3 reads CASSLGGTGPYEQYF. The CDR3 region has the DNA TGTGCCAGCAGCTTAGGCGGGACAGGGCCCTACGAGCAGTACTTC.

The gene calls are TRBV28 and TRBJ1-5; 7 bases align to TRBD1. Germline assignment: CDR1 MDHEN and CDR2 SYDVKM. The trim removed 6 bases at V and 6 bases at J, leaving 5 bases unmatched. This CDR3 is 13 amino acids long. The CDR3 protein is CASRGQKSQPQHF. CDR3 DNA: TGTGCCAGCAGGGGACAGAAGAGTCAGCCCCAGCATTTT. The full variable domain, rest sourced from reference TRBV28 and TRBJ1-5, is DVKVTQSSRYLVKRTGEKVFLECVQDMDHENMFWYRQDPGLGLRLIYFSYDVKMKEKGDIPEGYSVSREKKERFSLILESASTNQTSMYLCASRGQKSQPQHFGDGTRLSIL.

The genes are TRBV6-1 and TRBJ2-7, with 9 bases that match TRBD2. Germline values: CDR1 MNHNS, CDR2 SASEGT. The CDR3 runs 13 residues. The trim removed 2 bases at V and 6 bases at J, leaving 2 bases unmatched. CDR3 sequence reads: CASSELAGREQYF. In DNA, the CDR3 is TGTGCCAGCAGTGAACTAGCGGGACGCGAGCAGTACTTC.

This clonotype came up many times. The V and J genes are TRBV5-1 and TRBJ2-3; TRBD2 matches 7 bases. From germline, CDR1 is SGHRS and CDR2 YFSETQ. V was clipped by 4 bases and J by 4 bases; unmatched bases: 6. The CDR3 extends over 14 amino acids. CDR3 in amino acids: CASSLRTSPDTQYF. The CDR3 DNA reads TGCGCCAGCAGCCTCAGGACTAGTCCAGATACGCAGTATTTT.

The chain employs TRBV28 and TRBJ1-3, with D unclear. Germline assignment: CDR1 MDHEN and CDR2 SYDVKM. Trimming took off 5 bases at V and 0 bases at J, with 8 bases between the two ends. There are 14 residues in the CDR3. This chain's CDR3 is CASSGDFSGNTIYF. The CDR3 DNA reads TGTGCCAGCAGTGGTGATTTCTCTGGAAACACCATATATTTT.

This clonotype was found many times. The chain has TRBV7-2 and TRBJ1-5; D gene ambiguous. Per germline, CDR1 SGHTA and CDR2 FQGNSA. V was clipped by 2 bases and J by 0 bases, with 8 bases between them. This CDR3 contains 15 residues. The CDR3 loop reads CASSLNRNSNQPQHF. The CDR3 DNA reads as TGTGCCAGCAGCTTAAACAGAAATAGCAATCAGCCCCAGCATTTT.

For the CDR3, the DNA is TGTGCCAGCAGCCAAGGGTCTGGACAGGGGGTGAATGGCTACACCTTC. It translates to CASSQGSGQGVNGYTF. The V call is TRBV3-1, the J call TRBJ1-2; 10 nucleotides match TRBD1. Germline assignment: CDR1 LGHDT and CDR2 YNNKEL (reference sequence). This CDR3 is 16 amino acids long. V shed 1 base, J shed 6 bases, and the junction held 8 bases outside the gene matches.

There are many counts of this clonotype. The gene calls are TRBV12-3 or TRBV12-4 and TRBJ2-7; 14 bases align to TRBD2. The CDR3 spans 19 residues. With V trimmed by 3 bases and J by 1 base, 11 bases remained unmatched. CDR3: CASSFFRTSGRSPSYEQYF. The CDR3 DNA sequence: TGTGCCAGCAGTTTTTTTAGGACTAGCGGGAGGTCCCCTTCCTACGAGCAGTACTTC.

The chain couples TRBV6-1 to TRBJ1-2, with 9 bases aligning to TRBD1. CDR1 and CDR2 (germline): MNHNS, SASEGT. This CDR3 spans 14 amino acids. V shed 1 base and J 5 bases; nucleotides not matched to a gene: 2. The CDR3 bases are TGTGCCAGCAGTGAAGTAGGGACAGGGTATGGCTACACCTTC. Residues: CASSEVGTGYGYTF.